Reported below is one TCR beta chain. Authors' methods: Using reference gene primer amplification, nucleated cell counts were estimated. Generated by immunoSEQ multiplex PCR, the TCRdb table keeps only in-frame clones and is missing some. The V and J calls and clone size are taken from that table; D and trimming were inferred from the DNA. Of 74,000 or so clones listed, around 87% were seen once; the top ten hold approximately 2.9%. This entry is derived from a study of blood T cell repertoires in COVID-19. Study-wide background: Samples representing acute and convalescent COVID-19 were sourced from the United States, Italy and Spain. PBMCs, B-cell-depleted T cells, or T cells provided the cDNA or gDNA that made up the material.

Germline V gene data show CDR1 as MNHEY and CDR2 as SVGEGT. The CDR3 covers 12 residues. V shed 5 bases and J 11 bases; nucleotides not matched to a gene: 8. The receptor was isolated from a man aged 50 to 60 with acute or convalescent COVID-19. Sequenced sample: peripheral blood. V is TRBV6-2 or TRBV6-3 and J is TRBJ1-2; TRBD1 agrees at 7 bases. CDR3 in amino acids: CASSVHRGLYTF. The CDR3 coding sequence is TGTGCCAGCAGTGTACACAGGGGACTTTACACCTTC.